These 5 T cell receptor beta chains share one sample of origin, sequenced in a study of T cells after yellow fever vaccination (dated by TCRdb to the late 2010s). Libraries came from 5' RACE. The sequencer was an Illumina HiSeq 2500. The public reads were quality trimmed at Q25 with fastp and then assembled into clones with MiXCR by TCRdb, keeping productive beta chains. Rows with a matching CDR3 protein are joined into one entry that keeps the most common DNA and genes. This sample lists under 550,000 distinct CDR3 sequences; 20% to 25% were detected once. The biggest ten clones account for approximately 15% of the sample. The treatment or condition tag for this specimen amounts to: live attenuated yellow fever vaccine strain. The sequenced sample was PBMCs, obtained approximately 22 days after the first yellow fever vaccination. These receptors originate from a man aged 18 to 29 who received the YFV17D yellow fever vaccine.

The V call is TRBV25-1, the J call TRBJ2-4; TRBD2 agrees at 7 bases. Germline V gene sequence: CDR1 MGHDK, CDR2 SYGVNS. This CDR3 spans 15 amino acids. With V trimmed by 1 base and J by 1 base, 1 base remained unmatched. The CDR3 sequence: CASSEWGGAKNIQYF. For the CDR3, the DNA is TGTGCCAGCAGTGAATGGGGAGGGGCCAAAAACATTCAGTACTTC.

This chain uses TRBV11-2 with TRBJ2-2; tentative D call: TRBD1 (6 bases). Trimming took off 5 bases at V and 7 bases at J, with 14 bases between the two ends. This CDR3 has 14 amino acids. In germline, CDR1 is SGHAT, CDR2 FQNNGV. The CDR3 DNA is TGTGCCAGCAGCCTCGACAGGAACGGCGGGGAGCTGTTTTTT. This translates into CASSLDRNGGELFF.

This clonotype appeared many times. The chain is built from TRBV7-2 and TRBJ1-2, with a possible D match to TRBD1 (5 bases). CDR3 length: 13 residues. V lost 3 bases and J 8 bases, leaving 13 bases between the germline ends. Germline-derived CDR1 and CDR2 are SGHTA and FQGNSA. The CDR3 bases are TGTGCCAGCAGCTTCAACGATCAGGGCGGCTACACCTTC. As protein: CASSFNDQGGYTF. The variable domain in full, with the rest retrieved from reference TRBV7-2 and TRBJ1-2, is GAGVSQSPSNKVTEKGKDVELRCDPISGHTALYWYRQSLGQGLEFLIYFQGNSAPDKSGLPSDRFSAERTGGSVSTLTIQRTQQEDSAVYLCASSFNDQGGYTFGSGTRLTVV.

This clonotype was counted a few times. The chain carries TRBV12-3 or TRBV12-4 and TRBJ2-7; 9 positions match TRBD2. The CDR3 totals 16 residues. With 1 base clipped from V and 2 bases from J, the junction kept 6 bases outside the gene matches. CDR3 coding DNA: TGTGCCAGCAGTTTAGGCGGGGGGGGCGTCACCTACGAGCAGTACTTC. Its translation is CASSLGGGGVTYEQYF.

The V and J genes are TRBV10-3 and TRBJ2-3; D possibly uses TRBD1 or TRBD2 (5 bases each). Trimming took 3 bases from V and 2 from J, leaving 15 bases between them. Germline CDR1 and CDR2: ENHRY and SYGVKD. CDR3 length: 16 residues. The CDR3 loop reads CAISDRGEGNTDTQYF. The CDR3 DNA reads as TGTGCCATCAGTGATCGGGGCGAGGGGAACACAGATACGCAGTATTTT.